Presented here are 9 T cell receptor beta chains from one specimen sequenced in a study of shared clonotypes between healthy human individuals. Some clones are missing from TCRdb's copy, which holds only in-frame ones; the method was immunoSEQ multiplex PCR. The table records approximately 2.1 million clones, over 85% of them present only once. Sequencing was performed on naive CD4+ T cells from PBMCs. Subset specified: CD45RA+ positively selected. These receptors were collected from a man between 18 and 29 years old in good health. Some clones in this sample may be carry-over from other donors' samples.

The chain has TRBV7-9 and TRBJ1-1; no firm D call. Germline V CDR1 and CDR2: SEHNR, FQNEAQ (reference sequence). V shed 2 bases and J shed 1 base, with 11 bases lying between them. The CDR3 spans 15 residues. CDR3 bases: TGTGCCAGCAGCTTATCCCGGGCACGGAACACTGAAGCTTTCTTT. Protein sequence: CASSLSRARNTEAFF. Together with reference TRBV7-9 and TRBJ1-1, the CDR3 gives the full variable domain: DTGVSQNPRHKITKRGQNVTFRCDPISEHNRLYWYRQTLGQGPEFLTYFQNEAQLEKSRLLSDRFSAERPKGSFSTLEIQRTEQGDSAMYLCASSLSRARNTEAFFGQGTRLTVV.

This clone appeared a single time. The same CDR3 can be traced to other DNA sequences in this sample. The V gene is TRBV20-1, the J gene TRBJ2-3; perhaps TRBD2 as D (5 bases). This CDR3 region has 11 residues. V gave up 3 bases and J gave up 6 bases, with 7 bases separating them. Germline V CDR1 and CDR2: DFQATT, SNEGSKA (reference sequence). CDR3 region: CSASLADTQYF. The CDR3 DNA is TGCAGTGCTAGTTTAGCGGATACGCAGTATTTT.

The rearrangement uses TRBV6-5 and TRBJ1-1; D is undetermined. Trimming took 0 bases from V and 5 from J, leaving 7 bases between them. The germline V gene has CDR1 MNHEY and CDR2 SVGAGI. CDR3 length: 13 residues. CDR3 nucleotides: TGTGCCAGCAGTTACTCGTTGGGGACTGAAGCTTTCTTT. Translated, it gives CASSYSLGTEAFF.

This chain connects TRBV10-3 to TRBJ2-1; D possibly corresponds to TRBD2 (5 bases). The CDR3 consists of 13 residues. Germline V gene sequence: CDR1 ENHRY, CDR2 SYGVKD. Trimming took off 10 bases at V and 6 bases at J, with 16 bases between the two ends. The chain's CDR3 is CATWSRGINEQFF. DNA of the CDR3: TGTGCCACATGGTCCCGGGGTATCAATGAGCAGTTCTTC.

The rearrangement joins TRBV4-3 to TRBJ1-5; D gene ambiguous. The CDR3 runs to 14 residues. Germline V gene data show CDR1 as LGHNA and CDR2 as YSLEER. The germline V and J ends were trimmed by 0 bases and 4 bases, with 7 bases remaining between them. The CDR3 bases are TGCGCCAGCAGCCAAGAGGTCCTAAATCAGCCCCAGCATTTT. Amino acid sequence: CASSQEVLNQPQHF.

V is TRBV7-9 and J is TRBJ1-1; D is uncertain. With 7 bases removed from V and 2 bases from J, the gap between germline ends came to 14 bases. This CDR3 region has 14 residues. CDR1 and CDR2 (germline): SEHNR, FQNEAQ (reference sequence). CDR3 nucleotides: TGTGCCAGCACCGATTCAACAGTCAACACTGAAGCTTTCTTT. Its translation: CASTDSTVNTEAFF.

To note about this clone: This sample also contains other DNA sequences that code for the same CDR3. V usage is TRBV5-1 and J usage is TRBJ2-5; D is unclear. V dropped 0 bases and J dropped 3 bases, with 9 bases sitting between them. Germline loops: CDR1 SGHRS, CDR2 YFSETQ. This CDR3 spans 14 amino acids. The DNA for the CDR3 is TGCGCCAGCAGCTTGGGGGGTGGTGAAGAGACCCAGTACTTC. Amino acids: CASSLGGGEETQYF.

V is TRBV27 and J is TRBJ2-7; tentative D call: TRBD2 (5 bases). The CDR3 is 16 amino acids. Germline V gives CDR1 MNHEY, CDR2 SMNVEV (reference sequence). Trimming took 6 bases from V and 3 from J, leaving 21 bases between them. The CDR3 spells CASSGRTAGPRYEQYF. The CDR3 bases are TGTGCCAGCAGCGGCCGTACGGCGGGTCCCCGCTACGAGCAGTACTTC.

V and J are TRBV11-1 and TRBJ1-2; a weak D match, TRBD1 (5 bases). The CDR3 has 14 residues. Germline loops: CDR1 SGHAT, CDR2 FQDESV (reference sequence). Between the trimmed V and J ends, which lost 5 bases and 1 base, there was a span of 11 bases. The chain's CDR3 is CASSPLQGNYGYTF. For the CDR3, the DNA is TGTGCCAGCAGCCCTCTGCAGGGTAACTATGGCTACACCTTC. The variable domain in full, completed from reference TRBV11-1 and TRBJ1-2, reads EAEVAQSPRYKITEKSQAVAFWCDPISGHATLYWYRQILGQGPELLVQFQDESVVDDSQLPKDRFSAERLKGVDSTLKIQPAELGDSAMYLCASSPLQGNYGYTFGSGTRLTVV.